Below, 32 T cell receptor beta chains from the same sample are listed, as sequenced in a study of cytotoxic CD8 clonotypes in ibrutinib-treated CLL. The data were produced by immunoSEQ multiplex PCR, yet TCRdb's version contains in-frame clones alone and is incomplete. The repertoire holds some 130,000 clones, with about 76% as singletons. The material sequenced was PBMCs, taken after 24 months of ibrutinib treatment. Source of these receptors: a human donor with chronic lymphocytic leukemia.

The rearrangement joins TRBV2 to TRBJ2-1, with 15 positions matching TRBD2. CDR1 is SNHLY, CDR2 FYNNEI, per germline. This CDR3 comprises 14 residues. Trimming cost V 7 bases and J 11 bases; bases outside gene matches: 6. CDR3 nucleotide sequence: TGTGCCAGCATCCGGGGACTAGCGGGAGGAAAGCAGTTCTTC. Translated, it gives CASIRGLAGGKQFF.

The chain joins TRBV9 to TRBJ2-3; D possibly corresponds to TRBD1 (6 bases). CDR3 size: 16 residues. Germline CDR1 SGDLS, CDR2 YYNGEE. V was clipped by 0 bases and J by 2 bases, with 13 bases between them. The chain's CDR3 is CASSVGTEGNTDTQYF. In nucleotides, the CDR3 is TGTGCCAGCAGCGTAGGGACAGAGGGGAACACAGATACGCAGTATTTT.

The V gene is TRBV7-2, the J gene TRBJ2-3; weak D call: TRBD1 (6 bases). The CDR3 has 11 residues. V gave up 5 bases and J gave up 6 bases, with 6 bases separating them. Germline CDR1 is SGHTA and CDR2 is FQGNSA. The CDR3 region has the DNA TGTGCCAGCAGCCAGGGGGATACGCAGTATTTT. Protein: CASSQGDTQYF.

The V and J genes are TRBV5-1 and TRBJ1-5; D is ambiguous. CDR1 SGHRS and CDR2 YFSETQ come from the germline V gene. The CDR3 has 13 residues. Trimming shortened V by 0 bases and J by 5 bases, and 6 bases separated the two germline ends. The chain's CDR3 is CASSLDFHQPQHF. The CDR3, as DNA: TGCGCCAGCAGCTTGGATTTCCATCAGCCCCAGCATTTT. The complete variable domain, with remaining parts taken from reference TRBV5-1 and TRBJ1-5, reads KAGVTQTPRYLIKTRGQQVTLSCSPISGHRSVSWYQQTPGQGLQFLFEYFSETQRNKGNFPGRFSGRQFSNSRSEMNVSTLELGDSALYLCASSLDFHQPQHFGDGTRLSIL.

This clone has only a few counts. J is TRBJ2-1 and V is TRBV4-1; D not certain. CDR3 length: 16 amino acids. Trimming took 3 bases from V and 0 from J, leaving 12 bases between them. Germline lookup yields CDR1 MGHRA and CDR2 YSYEKL. The CDR3 DNA sequence: TGCGCCAGCAGCCAGCTAGACCTGATCTCCTACAATGAGCAGTTCTTC. It translates to CASSQLDLISYNEQFF.

V and J are TRBV6-6 and TRBJ1-2; TRBD1 matches at 7 bases. Germline V CDR1 and CDR2: MNHNY, SVGAGI (reference sequence). Trimming cost V 7 bases and J 8 bases; bases outside gene matches: 16. The CDR3 covers 15 residues. CDR3 in DNA: TGTGCCAGCACCCAGGGGGGCAGGCCCCTGTGGGGCTACACCTTC. Translated, it gives CASTQGGRPLWGYTF.

This clone showed up just once. V and J are TRBV7-2 and TRBJ1-5; no firm D call. From germline, CDR1 is SGHTA and CDR2 FQGNSA. This CDR3 has 13 amino acids. Between the trimmed V and J ends, which lost 1 base and 1 base, there was a span of 2 bases. The CDR3 loop reads CASSLDSNQPQHF. In DNA, the CDR3 is TGTGCCAGCAGCTTAGACAGCAATCAGCCCCAGCATTTT.

J is TRBJ2-3 and V is TRBV7-2; D is ambiguous. The CDR3 length is 11 residues. V was trimmed by 5 bases and J by 2 bases, leaving 2 bases between them. Germline V gives CDR1 SGHTA, CDR2 FQGNSA. CDR3 nucleotides: TGTGCCAGCAGCAACACAGATACGCAGTATTTT. This encodes CASSNTDTQYF.

This clone showed up many times. This chain links TRBV7-9 with TRBJ2-1, with a possible D match to TRBD1 (8 bases). Per germline, CDR1 SEHNR and CDR2 FQNEAQ (reference sequence). Trimming pared 5 bases from V and 12 bases from J, leaving 26 bases between. The CDR3 spans 16 residues. Written as DNA, the CDR3 is TGTGCCAGCAGCACAACCGACAGGGGAGAAGGCGGGGGGCAGTTCTTC. This translates into CASSTTDRGEGGGQFF.

This chain connects TRBV6-6 to TRBJ2-7; 10 nucleotides agree with TRBD1. Germline CDR1 is MNHNY and CDR2 is SVGAGI (reference sequence). V shed 5 bases, J shed 6 bases, and the junction held 10 bases outside the gene matches. This CDR3 has 15 residues. The chain's CDR3 is CASSGLGTGAGEQYF. The CDR3 bases are TGTGCCAGCAGTGGCCTCGGGACAGGGGCGGGCGAGCAGTACTTC.

The chain combines TRBV10-3 with TRBJ1-2; D might be TRBD1 (5 bases). The CDR3 has 14 residues. V dropped 3 bases and J dropped 4 bases, with 12 bases sitting between them. Germline V gene lookup returns CDR1 ENHRY and CDR2 SYGVKD. CDR3 sequence: CAISEGGRAYGYTF. CDR3 nucleotides: TGTGCCATCAGTGAAGGTGGCAGGGCCTATGGCTACACCTTC.

This clone has ten or more counts. The rearrangement links TRBV11-2 to TRBJ1-5; possibly TRBD1 for D (5 bases). Trimming cost V 5 bases and J 4 bases, with 15 bases left between them. Per germline, CDR1 SGHAT and CDR2 FQNNGV. CDR3 length equals 15 residues. Here the CDR3 DNA reads TGTGCCAGCAGCCCCCAGCTGGGACTAAATCAGCCCCAGCATTTT. As protein: CASSPQLGLNQPQHF.

The V gene is TRBV10-2, the J gene TRBJ1-1; TRBD1 might be the D (6 bases). CDR1 is WSHSY and CDR2 is SAAADI in the germline V gene. The CDR3 runs 15 residues. Trimming took off 7 bases at V and 1 base at J, with 16 bases between the two ends. The CDR3 DNA reads as TGCGCCAGCACCCAGGAGGGGGTGAAGAACACTGAAGCTTTCTTT. Its translation: CASTQEGVKNTEAFF.

The chain combines TRBV19 with TRBJ2-7, with TRBD2 matching 8 bases. CDR3 length: 15 residues. With 5 bases clipped from V and 7 bases from J, the junction kept 13 bases outside the gene matches. Germline V gives CDR1 LNHDA, CDR2 SQIVND (reference sequence). The CDR3, as DNA: TGTGCCAGTAGTGCCGGGGGGGGCCGGCTCGGGGAGCAGTACTTC. Amino acid sequence: CASSAGGGRLGEQYF.

The CDR3 loop reads CASSFQGASTEAFF. CDR3 sequence (DNA): TGTGCCAGCAGCTTTCAGGGGGCGAGTACTGAAGCTTTCTTT. This sequence joins TRBV11-1 and TRBJ1-1, with 8 positions matching TRBD1. From germline, CDR1 is SGHAT and CDR2 FQDESV (reference sequence). The junction had 5 bases not matched to a gene; V was cut back by 3 bases and J by 5 bases. The CDR3 totals 14 residues.

The genes are TRBV19 and TRBJ1-1; 7 nucleotides align to TRBD1. J was trimmed by 5 bases and V by 5 bases; bases with no gene match: 8. CDR1 and CDR2 from the germline V gene are LNHDA and SQIVND (reference sequence). CDR3 size: 14 residues. The CDR3 spells CASSDRQGWTEAFF. CDR3 nucleotide sequence: TGTGCCAGTAGTGATCGACAGGGATGGACTGAAGCTTTCTTT.

This chain uses TRBV11-2 with TRBJ1-1, with D possibly being TRBD1 (5 bases). Trimming removed 1 base at V and 5 bases at J, with 14 bases between. This CDR3 has 15 residues. Looked up from germline, CDR1 is SGHAT and CDR2 is FQNNGV. The CDR3 is CASSLVPGMGTEAFF. In DNA form, the CDR3 reads TGTGCCAGCAGCTTAGTACCAGGGATGGGGACTGAAGCTTTCTTT.

The chain carries TRBV10-3 and TRBJ2-1; weak D call: TRBD2 (6 bases). Germline values: CDR1 ENHRY, CDR2 SYGVKD. V shed 8 bases and J shed 3 bases, with 17 bases lying between them. The CDR3 sequence is 15 residues long. The CDR3 DNA reads TGTGCCATCGCACCTTCCGCGGGGCTCTACAATGAGCAGTTCTTC. This sequence encodes CAIAPSAGLYNEQFF.

This clone was seen a few times. The genes are TRBV5-1 and TRBJ1-2; D unresolved. Trimming took off 0 bases at V and 6 bases at J, with 12 bases between the two ends. The CDR3 contains 14 residues. Germline CDR1 is SGHRS and CDR2 is YFSETQ. DNA of the CDR3: TGCGCCAGCAGCTTGGGACCAGGAACCCATGGCTACACCTTC. As protein: CASSLGPGTHGYTF.

The chain couples TRBV5-1 to TRBJ2-4, with 9 bases lining up with TRBD1. Trimming took 4 bases from V and 1 from J; bases not matched to a gene: 6. Germline V gives CDR1 SGHRS, CDR2 YFSETQ. The CDR3 runs to 16 residues. This chain's CDR3 is CASSTGQGPAKNIQYF. The DNA for the CDR3 is TGCGCCAGCAGCACCGGACAGGGGCCGGCCAAAAACATTCAGTACTTC.

The chain has TRBV19 and TRBJ2-3; 10 nucleotides line up with TRBD2. The trim removed 3 bases at V and 4 bases at J, leaving 7 bases unmatched. Per the germline V gene, CDR1 is LNHDA and CDR2 is SQIVND (reference sequence). There are 16 residues in the CDR3. CDR3 nucleotide sequence: TGTGCCAGTAGTATTCGGTGGCTAGCGGGAGCAGATACGCAGTATTTT. Amino acid sequence: CASSIRWLAGADTQYF.

CDR3 sequence: CASSHPLGGGSGAWPPLHF. CDR3 DNA: TGTGCCAGCAGCCACCCCCTCGGTGGGGGGAGTGGCGCTTGGCCACCCCTCCACTTT. V usage is TRBV4-2 and J usage is TRBJ1-6, with D possibly being TRBD1 (5 bases). V lost 3 bases and J lost 11, with 29 bases in between. CDR1 and CDR2 from the germline V gene are LGHNA and YNFKEQ. The CDR3 sequence is 19 residues long.

The count of this clone is one. This chain links TRBV6-5 with TRBJ1-1; the D gene is possibly TRBD1 (6 bases). Germline V gene lookup returns CDR1 MNHEY and CDR2 SVGAGI. CDR3 size: 11 residues. V lost 9 bases and J 11 bases, leaving 16 bases between the germline ends. CDR3 sequence: CASHRGGMAFF. The CDR3 region has the DNA TGTGCCAGTCACAGAGGGGGGATGGCTTTCTTT.

This clone has only one observation. CDR3 loop: CASSPSISDGEQFF. As DNA, the CDR3 is TGTGCCAGCTCACCTTCTATCTCCGATGGGGAGCAGTTCTTC. This chain connects TRBV18 to TRBJ2-1; no clear D. V dropped 3 bases and J dropped 10 bases, with 16 bases sitting between them. The CDR3 length is 14 residues. From germline, CDR1 is KGHSH and CDR2 LQKENI.

This clone was seen once. V is TRBV19 and J is TRBJ1-2, with TRBD1 matching over 9 bases. The CDR3 covers 12 residues. Germline assignment: CDR1 LNHDA and CDR2 SQIVND (reference sequence). The V and J ends lost 9 bases and 8 bases, in that order; junction bases with no gene match: 7. CDR3 bases: TGTGCCAGCCTGGACAGGGGCTGGGGCTACACCTTC. Translation: CASLDRGWGYTF.

This sequence joins TRBV27 and TRBJ2-5; maybe TRBD2 (7 bases). The CDR3 length is 17 residues. Trimming cost V 5 bases and J 5 bases, with 24 bases left between them. Looked up from germline, CDR1 is MNHEY and CDR2 is SMNVEV (reference sequence). The CDR3 nucleotides are TGTGCCAGCAGTAGGGGGGGACCCGGGACTCAGGGGGAGACCCAGTACTTC. The encoded protein is CASSRGGPGTQGETQYF.

The chain joins TRBV2 to TRBJ1-4; no reliable D call. This CDR3 has 16 residues. Trimming left V 4 bases short and J 2 bases short, with 14 bases between. Germline V gene sequence: CDR1 SNHLY, CDR2 FYNNEI. The CDR3 coding sequence is TGTGCCAGCAGTGTACAGCGTTTTCCGACTAATGAAAAACTGTTTTTT. Its protein is CASSVQRFPTNEKLFF.

This rearrangement joins TRBV27 to TRBJ2-3; 7 bases fit TRBD1. This CDR3 is 13 amino acids long. V trimming: 1 base; J trimming: 13 bases; junction bases outside the gene matches: 8. The germline gives CDR1 MNHEY, CDR2 SMNVEV (reference sequence). In nucleotides, the CDR3 is TGTGCCAGCAGTTTATTTGGGACAGCGACTAAGTATTTT. Translated, it gives CASSLFGTATKYF.

Notes on this clone: It differs at one base from a far larger clone, so likely a read error. This chain joins TRBV7-2 and TRBJ1-1; no definite D call. The V end lost 1 base, the J end lost 2 bases, and 5 bases lay between the germline ends. The CDR3 totals 13 residues. CDR1 and CDR2 from the germline V gene are SGHTA and FQGNSA. The DNA of the CDR3 is TGTGCCAGCAGCTTAGGGAAAAACACTGAAGCTTTCTTT. Residues: CASSLGKNTEAFF.

The V gene is TRBV28, the J gene TRBJ1-1; D not certain. CDR3 length equals 14 residues. Germline CDR1 MDHEN, CDR2 SYDVKM. V was clipped by 10 bases and J by 5 bases, with 20 bases between them. CDR3 amino acids: CATGKQAVWTEAFF. CDR3 bases: TGTGCCACCGGGAAGCAGGCTGTTTGGACTGAAGCTTTCTTT.

The CDR3 coding sequence is TGCGCCAGCAGCTTGGGGGGCACCCGACTAGCGGCAAGCTCCTACGAGCAGTACTTC. The encoded protein is CASSLGGTRLAASSYEQYF. The chain carries TRBV5-1 and TRBJ2-7; 9 bases fit TRBD2. Looked up from germline, CDR1 is SGHRS and CDR2 is YFSETQ. The CDR3 contains 19 residues. V trimming: 0 bases; J trimming: 0 bases; junction bases outside the gene matches: 13.

The genes are TRBV10-3 and TRBJ1-4, with unresolved D. The CDR3 is made up of 13 amino acids. CDR1 and CDR2 (germline): ENHRY, SYGVKD. V lost 0 bases and J 7 bases, leaving 6 bases between the germline ends. CDR3 DNA: TGTGCCATCAGTGAGTCTGGCTTTGAAAAACTGTTTTTT. Encoded protein: CAISESGFEKLFF.